One and the same sample provided the 26 T cell receptor beta chains below, sequenced in a study of CXCR3-negative and CXCR3-positive naive CD8 T cells. Study results and limitations: More hydrophobic TRB CDR3s occurred in CXCR3-positive than in CXCR3-negative naive cells.

UMI-labeled 5' RACE yielded the TRB cDNA libraries. From its re-call of the 5' RACE reads, TCRdb lists each CDR3 protein once, without DNA. Its table records 75,000 to 100,000 distinct CDR3 sequences. For these receptors, no antigen is known. Sample: naive CXCR3+ CD8+ T cells from blood. Subset: CD45RO-CCR7+CD27+CD95- naive CD8+ T cells expressing CXCR3 (TNR3+). The source is a human donor in good health. Some clones in this sample may be carry-over from other donors' samples.

J is TRBJ2-5 and V is TRBV13; without DNA, the TCRdb call of TRBD1 cannot be checked. Germline CDR1 reads PRHDT; CDR2 reads FYEKMQ (reference sequence). The CDR3 is 14 residues long. CDR3 protein: CASRGQGEQETQYF.

V and J are TRBV28 and TRBJ2-3; the D call from TCRdb, TRBD2, cannot be confirmed without DNA. The CDR3 sequence is 14 residues long. The germline CDR1 and CDR2 sequences are MDHEN and SYDVKM. This CDR3 reads CASSISGGTDTQYF.

The chain's CDR3 is CSVLEGGEGNTIYF. This chain uses TRBV29-1 with TRBJ1-3; without DNA, the TCRdb call of TRBD1 cannot be checked. The CDR3 totals 14 residues. Germline-derived CDR1 and CDR2 are SQVTM and ANQGSEA.

V usage is TRBV7-5 and J usage is TRBJ2-1; there is no DNA to check the TCRdb D call of TRBD1. TRBV7-5 is a pseudogene locus. This CDR3 has 17 amino acids. The CDR3 spells CISVSEAWVPGFNEQFF.

The chain uses TRBV28 and TRBJ2-3; the TRBD2 assignment by TCRdb is unverifiable without DNA. The CDR3 is 14 residues long. Germline V gives CDR1 MDHEN, CDR2 SYDVKM. Here the CDR3 reads CASSFHGTSDTQYF.

This chain connects TRBV28 to TRBJ1-6; the TCRdb D gene call, TRBD1, has no DNA to confirm it. Germline V gives CDR1 MDHEN, CDR2 SYDVKM. The CDR3 runs 14 residues. The CDR3: CASSPTGETSPLHF. Based on the CDR3 plus reference TRBV28 and TRBJ1-6, the full variable domain is DVKVTQSSRYLVKRTGEKVFLECVQDMDHENMFWYRQDPGLGLRLIYFSYDVKMKEKGDIPEGYSVSREKKERFSLILESASTNQTSMYLCASSPTGETSPLHFGNGTRLTVT.

The V gene is TRBV12-3 or TRBV12-4, the J gene TRBJ2-1; there is no DNA to check the TCRdb D call of TRBD2. The CDR3 is made up of 14 amino acids. The CDR3 spells CASSLGGGGGEQFF.

The J gene is TRBJ1-1, the V gene TRBV5-1. This CDR3 contains 13 residues. Germline CDR1 reads SGHRS; CDR2 reads YFSETQ. This CDR3 is CASSLGGFTEAFF.

The chain carries TRBV20-1 and TRBJ2-7; the TRBD2 assignment by TCRdb is unverifiable without DNA. This CDR3 has 14 residues. The germline V gene has CDR1 DFQATT and CDR2 SNEGSKA (reference sequence). CDR3 sequence reads: CSASSSGGLYEQYF.

The chain links TRBV19 to TRBJ2-2; no DNA is available, so the TRBD1 call from TCRdb remains unchecked. Germline assignment: CDR1 LNHDA and CDR2 SQIVND (reference sequence). This CDR3 has 14 residues. This CDR3 reads CASRPGPNTGELFF.

The J gene is TRBJ1-5, the V gene TRBV6-1; the TCRdb D gene call, TRBD1, has no DNA to confirm it. The germline CDR1 and CDR2 sequences are MNHNS and SASEGT. This CDR3 comprises 15 residues. The CDR3 loop is CASKGGAYSNQPQHF.

CDR3: CASSPHTFATEAFF. The V and J genes are TRBV4-3 and TRBJ1-1. There are 14 residues in the CDR3. Germline CDR1 is LGHNA and CDR2 is YSLEER.

The gene calls are TRBV7-6 and TRBJ2-7. This CDR3 is 12 amino acids long. Germline CDR1 reads SGHVS; CDR2 reads FNYEAQ. CDR3: CASSLAEDEQYF. Full variable domain (outside the CDR3, taken from reference TRBV7-6 and TRBJ2-7): GAGVSQSPRYKVTKRGQDVALRCDPISGHVSLYWYRQALGQGPEFLTYFNYEAQQDKSGLPNDRFSAERPEGSISTLTIQRTEQRDSAMYRCASSLAEDEQYFGPGTRLTVT.

The V call is TRBV6-2 or TRBV6-3, the J call TRBJ2-7. The CDR3 sequence is 11 residues long. CDR1 is MNHEY, CDR2 SVGEGT, per germline. CDR3 in amino acids: CASSYANEQCF.

The rearrangement links TRBV29-1 to TRBJ2-1; TCRdb's assignment of TRBD1 cannot be checked, as there is no DNA. This CDR3 contains 15 residues. Germline V lookup: CDR1 SQVTM, CDR2 ANQGSEA. The CDR3 sequence is CSVEGGRGQDNEQFF.

V gene TRBV6-5 combines with J gene TRBJ1-1; without DNA, the TCRdb call of TRBD1 cannot be checked. The CDR3 loop spans 15 amino acids. Germline lookup yields CDR1 MNHEY and CDR2 SVGAGI. The CDR3 sequence is CASSYQEDRGTEAFF.

V usage is TRBV29-1 and J usage is TRBJ1-1. This CDR3 contains 11 residues. In germline, CDR1 is SQVTM, CDR2 ANQGSEA. The CDR3 is CSATQNTEAFF.

The rearrangement joins TRBV20-1 to TRBJ1-5; the TCRdb D gene call, TRBD1, has no DNA to confirm it. CDR1 is DFQATT, CDR2 SNEGSKA, per germline (reference sequence). CDR3 length equals 15 residues. The CDR3 sequence is CSARDDRAGDQPQHF.

This chain uses TRBV29-1 with TRBJ2-3; TCRdb reports TRBD2, a call that lacks DNA to check it against. Germline V gives CDR1 SQVTM, CDR2 ANQGSEA. The CDR3 spans 14 residues. The CDR3 here is CSVQTSGGTDTQYF.

The chain carries TRBV15 and TRBJ2-3. In germline, CDR1 is LNHNV, CDR2 YYDKDF (reference sequence). The CDR3 covers 16 residues. The CDR3 is CATSRDELGSTDTQYF. The variable domain in full, completed from reference TRBV15 and TRBJ2-3, reads DAMVIQNPRYQVTQFGKPVTLSCSQTLNHNVMYWYQQKSSQAPKLLFHYYDKDFNNEADTPDNFQSRRPNTSFCFLDIRSPGLGDTAMYLCATSRDELGSTDTQYFGPGTRLTVL.

The chain joins TRBV2 to TRBJ2-7; the TCRdb D gene call, TRBD1, has no DNA to confirm it. Germline lookup yields CDR1 SNHLY and CDR2 FYNNEI. This CDR3 has 14 amino acids. CDR3 in amino acids: CASNPGSTSYEQYF.

CDR3 in amino acids: CASSHSGTGVFNEQFF. The chain couples TRBV3-1 to TRBJ2-1; TCRdb returns TRBD1, unconfirmable since there is no DNA. CDR1 is LGHDT, CDR2 YNNKEL, per germline (reference sequence). The CDR3 runs to 16 residues.

CDR3 residues: CASSYAGGTYNEQFF. This sequence joins TRBV6-5 and TRBJ2-1; TCRdb returns TRBD1, unconfirmable since there is no DNA. This CDR3 contains 15 residues. Germline V lookup: CDR1 MNHEY, CDR2 SVGAGI.

The genes are TRBV4-1 and TRBJ2-1; TCRdb's assignment of TRBD2 cannot be checked, as there is no DNA. The CDR3 totals 15 residues. Germline V lookup: CDR1 MGHRA, CDR2 YSYEKL. The CDR3 loop reads CASSPLKSSYNEQFF.

The J gene is TRBJ2-1, the V gene TRBV19; TCRdb lists TRBD1, though no DNA is available to test this call. The CDR3 covers 15 residues. The germline gives CDR1 LNHDA, CDR2 SQIVND (reference sequence). The CDR3 protein is CASREGDSGGNEQFF.

The chain carries TRBV6-6 and TRBJ2-7; TCRdb names TRBD1, which stays unverified in the absence of DNA. Looked up from germline, CDR1 is MNHNY and CDR2 is SVGAGI (reference sequence). This CDR3 contains 14 residues. The CDR3 is CASSQGYPTYEQYF.